This T cell receptor beta chain emerged from a study of T-cell reconstitution after alpha-beta-depleted transplantation in children. Trimming cost V 6 bases and J 4 bases, with 9 bases left between them. CDR1 and CDR2 from the germline V gene are MNHEY and SVGAGI. The CDR3 is 12 residues long. TCRbeta library construction was performed incorporating unique molecular identifiers. TCRdb called the PCR reads again in MiXCR, with one record for every CDR3 protein. The sample contains approximately 800,000 distinct CDR3 sequences, 16% of which appear only once. Sequenced material: PBMCs, mostly from graft donor cells, taken 360 days after TCRalphabeta/CD19-depleted stem cell transplant. The clonotype comes from a male patient aged 5 to 17 who had a stem cell transplant for acute lymphoblastic leukemia, so the T cells may come from the graft donor. This chain connects TRBV6-5 to TRBJ1-1, with unresolved D. CDR3 loop: CASSTDFTEAFF. CDR3 nucleotide sequence: TGTGCCAGCAGCACGGACTTCACTGAAGCTTTCTTT.